This TCR beta chain derives from a study of blood T cell repertoires in COVID-19. Background on the study: Sources were T cells, B-cell-depleted T cells, or PBMCs; the material itself was cDNA or gDNA.

This clone appeared a few times. Some clones are missing from TCRdb's copy, which holds only in-frame ones; the method was immunoSEQ multiplex PCR. The table includes over 200,000 clones, about 80% detected once. V was pared by 4 bases and J by 8 bases, with 15 bases between. The CDR3 spans 13 residues. Germline assignment: CDR1 SGHNT and CDR2 YYREEE (reference sequence). The sequenced material came from PBMCs or T cells enriched from blood (not recorded which). The sequence was collected from a man aged 40-49 years who had recovered from COVID-19. This chain connects TRBV5-4 to TRBJ1-2, with a weak D call TRBD1 (6 bases). The DNA for the CDR3 is TGTGCCAGCAGCCCAAAACAGGGCGCGGGCTACACCTTC. Its protein is CASSPKQGAGYTF. The whole variable domain, filled in from reference TRBV5-4 and TRBJ1-2, reads ETGVTQSPTHLIKTRGQQVTLRCSSQSGHNTVSWYQQALGQGPQFIFQYYREEENGRGNFPPRFSGLQFPNYSSELNVNALELDDSALYLCASSPKQGAGYTFGSGTRLTVV.